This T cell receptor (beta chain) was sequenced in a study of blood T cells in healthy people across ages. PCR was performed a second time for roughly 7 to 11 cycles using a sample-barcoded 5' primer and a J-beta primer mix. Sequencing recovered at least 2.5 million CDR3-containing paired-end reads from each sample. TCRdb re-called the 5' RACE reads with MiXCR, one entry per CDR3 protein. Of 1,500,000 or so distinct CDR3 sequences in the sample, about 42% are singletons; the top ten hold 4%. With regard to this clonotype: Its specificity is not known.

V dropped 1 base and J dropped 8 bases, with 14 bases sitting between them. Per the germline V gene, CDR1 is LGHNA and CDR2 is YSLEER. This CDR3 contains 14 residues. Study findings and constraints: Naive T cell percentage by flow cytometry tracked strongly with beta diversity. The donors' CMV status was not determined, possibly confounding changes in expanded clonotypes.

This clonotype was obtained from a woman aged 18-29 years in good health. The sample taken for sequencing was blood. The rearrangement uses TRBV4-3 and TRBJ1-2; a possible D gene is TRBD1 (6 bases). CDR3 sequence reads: CASSQAPGARGYTF. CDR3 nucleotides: TGCGCCAGCAGCCAAGCCCCGGGGGCTCGGGGCTACACCTTC.